A selection of T cell receptor beta chains follows, all from one sample in a study of OX40 agonist ivuxolimab in advanced cancers. Clones were read by immunoSEQ multiplex PCR, and TCRdb kept only the in-frame ones, dropping some. Of 35,000 to 45,000 clones in the sample, 86% were seen once. The sample in question was CD4+ or CD8+ T cells sorted from blood, obtained in a trial of the OX40 agonist ivuxolimab. These receptors all stem from an adult with an advanced solid tumor such as melanoma, head and neck, liver or kidney cancer. Each CDR3 is given with its conserved first and last residue. The D gene is left open where the match is weak. The listing skips clone size in some rows; elsewhere it reads once, few, many or a size class.

V	size	J	D	CDR3	DNA
TRBV6-1	.	TRBJ2-3	.	CASSGVPDTQYF	TGTGCCAGCAGTGGGGTCCCGGATACGCAGTATTTT
TRBV10-3	.	TRBJ2-5	.	CAISESTAPYQETQYF	TGTGCCATCAGTGAGTCGACGGCCCCGTACCAAGAGACCCAGTACTTC
TRBV11-2	.	TRBJ2-2	.	CASSQIQGIGELFF	TGTGCCAGCAGCCAGATACAGGGAATCGGGGAGCTGTTTTTT
TRBV25-1	once	TRBJ1-2	TRBD1	CASSEYGTVGYTF	TGTGCCAGCAGTGAATACGGGACAGTCGGTTACACCTTC
TRBV18	.	TRBJ1-1	.	CASSPQENTEAFF	TGTGCCAGCTCACCACAGGAGAACACTGAAGCTTTCTTT
TRBV7-9	once	TRBJ1-1	.	CASSLGGGTEAFF	TGTGCCAGCAGCTTAGGTGGGGGCACTGAAGCTTTCTTT
TRBV19	.	TRBJ2-5	.	CASSRTAQETQYF	TGTGCCAGTAGCCGGACAGCACAAGAGACCCAGTACTTC
TRBV11-2	.	TRBJ1-3	TRBD1	CASSPNLPGQSYGNTIYF	TGTGCCAGCAGCCCCAATCTGCCGGGACAGAGCTATGGAAACACCATATATTTT
TRBV11-2	once	TRBJ1-1	.	CASSSTKAQGVEAFF	TGTGCCAGCAGCTCAACGAAAGCACAGGGTGTTGAAGCTTTCTTT
TRBV9	.	TRBJ1-4	TRBD1	CASSRPGTDDEKLFF	TGTGCCAGCAGCAGACCCGGGACAGATGATGAAAAACTGTTTTTT
TRBV10-3	.	TRBJ1-1	.	CAIDEGGNTEAFF	TGTGCCATCGACGAGGGCGGGAACACTGAAGCTTTCTTT
TRBV5-6	.	TRBJ1-1	TRBD1	CASSDGTGSTEAFF	TGTGCCAGCAGCGACGGGACAGGGTCCACTGAAGCTTTCTTT
TRBV28	.	TRBJ2-7	.	CASSLRPTYEQYF	TGTGCCAGCAGTTTACGGCCTACTTACGAGCAGTACTTC
TRBV9	.	TRBJ2-5	TRBD2	CASSGRAGEETQYF	TGTGCCAGCAGCGGGAGAGCGGGGGAAGAGACCCAGTACTTC
TRBV4-1	few	TRBJ1-5	.	CASSQVVGQPQHF	TGCGCCAGCAGCCAAGTGGTGGGGCAGCCCCAGCATTTT
TRBV4-2	.	TRBJ2-3	TRBD2	CASSQDGTSRVTDTQYF	TGTGCCAGCAGCCAAGACGGGACTAGCCGCGTCACAGATACGCAGTATTTT
TRBV18	.	TRBJ2-6	.	CASSPRTEGTGANVLTF	TGTGCCAGCTCACCTCGTACTGAGGGTACTGGGGCCAACGTCCTGACTTTC
TRBV7-2	once	TRBJ1-3	.	CASSPRVAPGNTIYF	TGTGCCAGCAGCCCCCGCGTGGCTCCTGGAAACACCATATATTTT
TRBV4-3	.	TRBJ2-7	.	CASSSTIYSYEQYF	TGCGCCAGCAGCTCAACGATTTATTCCTACGAGCAGTACTTC
TRBV29-1	.	TRBJ1-2	TRBD1	CSAPGQGPYGYTF	TGCAGCGCCCCCGGACAGGGTCCCTATGGCTACACCTTC
TRBV5-8	.	TRBJ1-4	TRBD1	CASSRQGWEKLFF	TGTGCCAGCAGCCGACAGGGGTGGGAAAAACTGTTTTTT
TRBV28	.	TRBJ1-1	TRBD1	CASSWTGESTEAFF	TGTGCCAGCAGTTGGACAGGGGAGAGCACTGAAGCTTTCTTT
TRBV9	.	TRBJ2-1	.	CASSVAGASYNEQFF	TGTGCCAGCAGCGTCGCAGGGGCCTCCTACAATGAGCAGTTCTTC
TRBV9	.	TRBJ1-1	TRBD1	CASSIGTGSNTEAFF	TGTGCCAGCAGCATCGGGACAGGGTCGAACACTGAAGCTTTCTTT
TRBV19	.	TRBJ1-1	.	CASSNLGGHTEAFF	TGTGCCAGTAGTAACTTAGGGGGGCACACTGAAGCTTTCTTT
TRBV28	.	TRBJ1-1	.	CASTISGPTEAFF	TGTGCCAGCACTATTTCGGGGCCCACTGAAGCTTTCTTT
TRBV4-2	.	TRBJ1-1	TRBD1	CASRLTGEDEAFF	TGTGCCAGCAGATTGACAGGGGAAGATGAAGCTTTCTTT
TRBV4-1	.	TRBJ1-1	TRBD1	CASGQGVNTEAFF	TGCGCCAGCGGACAGGGGGTGAACACTGAAGCTTTCTTT
TRBV12-5	.	TRBJ2-3	.	CASGLGDGSTDTQYF	TGTGCTAGTGGTTTGGGGGACGGCAGCACAGATACGCAGTATTTT
TRBV5-5	.	TRBJ1-5	.	CASSSRDLSNQPQHF	TGTGCCAGCAGCTCGAGGGATCTCTCCAATCAGCCCCAGCATTTT
TRBV5-6	.	TRBJ2-7	.	CASSRTTSYEQYF	TGTGCCAGCAGCCGGACTACATCCTACGAGCAGTACTTC
TRBV6-5	.	TRBJ2-3	.	CATRLDTQYF	TGTGCCACCCGGCTAGATACGCAGTATTTT
TRBV9	.	TRBJ2-5	.	CASSPGNKETQYF	TGTGCCAGCAGCCCGGGGAATAAAGAGACCCAGTACTTC
TRBV6-6	.	TRBJ2-2	.	CASSDSGYNTGELFF	TGTGCCAGCAGCGACTCAGGGTACAACACCGGGGAGCTGTTTTTT
TRBV11-2	.	TRBJ2-7	.	CASSIDPASYEQYF	TGTGCCAGCAGCATTGACCCGGCCTCCTACGAGCAGTACTTC
TRBV7-8	few	TRBJ2-7	.	CASSLAGQLYEQYF	TGTGCCAGCAGCTTAGCCGGACAGCTCTACGAGCAGTACTTC
TRBV9	.	TRBJ1-2	.	CASSSSDRVGGYTF	TGTGCCAGCAGCTCCAGCGACCGCGTGGGTGGCTACACCTTC
TRBV28	.	TRBJ1-5	.	CASSPRQVLSNQPQHF	TGTGCCAGCAGCCCACGACAGGTCCTAAGCAATCAGCCCCAGCATTTT
TRBV11-2	.	TRBJ2-1	.	CASSLDPAVVGGYYNEQFF	TGTGCCAGCAGCTTAGATCCTGCGGTTGTGGGTGGGTACTACAATGAGCAGTTCTTC
TRBV7-9	.	TRBJ2-5	.	CASSSAGTYQETQYF	TGTGCCAGCAGCTCCGCCGGGACCTACCAAGAGACCCAGTACTTC
TRBV7-9	.	TRBJ2-1	.	CASSLDRVRNEQFF	TGTGCCAGCAGCTTAGACAGGGTGAGAAATGAGCAGTTCTTC
TRBV15	.	TRBJ2-2	.	CATSRDPGGTNTGELFF	TGTGCCACCAGCAGAGATCCTGGCGGGACGAACACCGGGGAGCTGTTTTTT
TRBV5-4	.	TRBJ1-1	.	CASSLVRHGNGAFF	TGTGCCAGCAGCTTGGTCCGGCACGGCAATGGGGCTTTCTTT
TRBV7-7	.	TRBJ2-2	.	CASSFSGTGELFF	TGTGCCAGCAGCTTTTCAGGGACCGGGGAGCTGTTTTTT
TRBV30	.	TRBJ1-1	.	CAWSFVRYNTEAFF	TGTGCCTGGAGTTTTGTCAGATATAACACTGAAGCTTTCTTT